The 2 T cell receptor beta chains presented below share a single source sample, sequenced in a study of blood T cell repertoires in COVID-19. Measured with immunoSEQ multiplex PCR; TCRdb has only the in-frame clones, and not every one. The sample records around 100,000 clones, more than 80% being singletons. Sequenced material: peripheral blood. Source of these receptors: a woman aged 55-70 years with acute or convalescent COVID-19.

The V and J genes are TRBV2 and TRBJ2-7; D perhaps matches TRBD1 (5 bases). The V gene's germline CDR1 is SNHLY and CDR2 FYNNEI. V lost 6 bases, J lost 4 bases, and 25 bases lay in between. The CDR3 sequence is 17 residues long. Here the CDR3 reads CASRRLDGAQPGYEQYV. CDR3 DNA: TGTGCCAGCAGGAGGCTGGATGGGGCCCAACCCGGGTACGAGCAGTACGTC.

This chain joins TRBV9 and TRBJ1-4; D remains ambiguous. Trimming shortened V by 0 bases and J by 8 bases, and 11 bases separated the two germline ends. This CDR3 is built from 14 residues. Germline loops: CDR1 SGDLS, CDR2 YYNGEE. The CDR3 DNA reads TGTGCCAGCAGCGTAGGACCGGGTGCAGAAAAACTGTTTTTT. Its protein product is CASSVGPGAEKLFF.